Detailed here is one T cell receptor (beta chain). Original data processing: How many nucleated cells were present was estimated from reference gene primer amplification. Assay: immunoSEQ multiplex PCR; the TCRdb copy retains only in-frame clones and omits some. For V, J and clone size, that table is used; D and trimming come from the DNA. Of about 220,000 clones in the sample, about 86% were seen once. This sample is part of a study of blood T cell repertoires in COVID-19. Study-wide background: The samples span acute and convalescent COVID-19 from the United States, Italy and Spain. Nucleic acid was either cDNA or gDNA, and it came from T cells, B-cell-depleted T cells, or PBMCs.

This CDR3 has 15 amino acids. V trimming: 5 bases; J trimming: 7 bases; junction bases outside the gene matches: 11. Germline CDR1 and CDR2: SGHTA and FQGNSA. The sequence was obtained from a woman in her sixties or seventies with acute or convalescent COVID-19. The sequenced sample consisted of peripheral blood. V is TRBV7-2 and J is TRBJ2-7; 10 bases line up with TRBD2. This CDR3 reads CASSLRSGGPWEQYF. DNA of the CDR3: TGTGCCAGCAGCCTCCGTAGCGGGGGGCCTTGGGAGCAGTACTTC.